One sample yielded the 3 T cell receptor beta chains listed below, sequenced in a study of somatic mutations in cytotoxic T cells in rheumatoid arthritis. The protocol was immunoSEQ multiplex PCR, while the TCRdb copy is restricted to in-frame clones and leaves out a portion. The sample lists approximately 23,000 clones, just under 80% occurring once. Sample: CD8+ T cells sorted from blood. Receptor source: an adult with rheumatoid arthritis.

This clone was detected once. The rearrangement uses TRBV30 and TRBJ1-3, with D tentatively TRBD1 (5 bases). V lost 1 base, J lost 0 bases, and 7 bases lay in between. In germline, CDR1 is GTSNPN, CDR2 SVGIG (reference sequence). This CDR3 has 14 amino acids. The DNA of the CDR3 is TGTGCCTGGAGTGACAGGAGCTCTGGAAACACCATATATTTT. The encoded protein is CAWSDRSSGNTIYF.

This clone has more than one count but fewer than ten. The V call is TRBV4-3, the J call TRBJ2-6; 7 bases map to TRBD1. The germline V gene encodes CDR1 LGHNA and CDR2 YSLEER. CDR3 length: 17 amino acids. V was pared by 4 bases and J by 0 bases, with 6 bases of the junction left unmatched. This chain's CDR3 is CASSPTGENSGANVLTF. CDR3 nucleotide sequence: TGCGCCAGCAGCCCTACAGGGGAGAACTCTGGGGCCAACGTCCTGACTTTC.

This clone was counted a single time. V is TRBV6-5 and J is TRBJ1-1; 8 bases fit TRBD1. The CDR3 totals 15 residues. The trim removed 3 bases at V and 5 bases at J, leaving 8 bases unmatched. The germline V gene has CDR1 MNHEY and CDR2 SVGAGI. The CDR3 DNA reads TGTGCCAGCAGTTATGGCGCAGGGGGCTTAACTGAAGCTTTCTTT. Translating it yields CASSYGAGGLTEAFF.